The entry below describes one TCR beta chain. This sample was taken from a study of blood T cell repertoires in COVID-19. About the research overall: PBMCs, B-cell-depleted T cells, or T cells were the source of the cDNA or gDNA that made up the material.

V was pared by 6 bases and J by 5 bases, with 10 bases of the junction left unmatched. The CDR3 has 16 amino acids. Per the germline V gene, CDR1 is LGHNT and CDR2 is FRNRAP. Profiling relied on immunoSEQ multiplex PCR, and the TCRdb table lists in-frame clones only, not all of them. The repertoire holds under 300,000 clones, with 70% to 90% as singletons. The source material was PBMCs or T cells enriched from blood (not recorded which). The chain combines TRBV12-5 with TRBJ2-2, with 9 bases matching TRBD1. The receptor was derived from a woman in her 50s who had recovered from COVID-19. The CDR3 DNA is TGTGCTAGTGGCCCGGGACAGGGACTTGGGACCGGGGAGCTGTTTTTT. This translates into CASGPGQGLGTGELFF.